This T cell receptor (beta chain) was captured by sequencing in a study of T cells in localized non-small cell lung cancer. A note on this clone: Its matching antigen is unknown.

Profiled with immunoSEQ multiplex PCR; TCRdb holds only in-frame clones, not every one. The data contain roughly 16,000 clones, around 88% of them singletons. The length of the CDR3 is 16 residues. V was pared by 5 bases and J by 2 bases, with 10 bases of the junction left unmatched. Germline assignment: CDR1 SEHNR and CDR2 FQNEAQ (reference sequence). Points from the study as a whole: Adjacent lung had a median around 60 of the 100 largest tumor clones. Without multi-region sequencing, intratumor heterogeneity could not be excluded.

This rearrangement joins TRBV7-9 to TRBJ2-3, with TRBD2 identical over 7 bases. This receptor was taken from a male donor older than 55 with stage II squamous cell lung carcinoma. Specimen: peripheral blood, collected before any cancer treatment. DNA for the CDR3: TGTGCCAGCAGCCCACGGACTAGATTGGTCACAGATACGCAGTATTTT. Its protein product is CASSPRTRLVTDTQYF.